Shown below are 24 T cell receptor beta chains from a single sample sequenced in a study of blood T cells in healthy people across ages. Primed by a sample-barcoded 5' primer and a J-beta primer mix, a second PCR proceeded for 7 to 11 cycles. TCRdb passed the 5' RACE reads through MiXCR, listing each CDR3 protein once. Counted here are about 1.5 million distinct CDR3 sequences, approximately 42% occurring once; the ten biggest clones make up over 3.5%. Sequencing was performed on blood. These receptors all stem from a woman aged 18-30 years in good health.

This chain uses TRBV20-1 with TRBJ1-4; 8 positions agree with TRBD1. Germline V gene data show CDR1 as DFQATT and CDR2 as SNEGSKA (reference sequence). Trimming took 6 bases from V and 7 from J; bases not matched to a gene: 7. The CDR3 totals 13 residues. The CDR3 here is CSATTGVGEKLFF. CDR3 bases: TGCAGTGCCACGACAGGGGTCGGTGAAAAACTGTTTTTT.

This sequence joins TRBV20-1 and TRBJ2-1; possibly TRBD2 for D (5 bases). The CDR3 extends over 13 amino acids. Germline CDR1 DFQATT, CDR2 SNEGSKA (reference sequence). V lost 0 bases and J lost 9, with 12 bases in between. DNA for the CDR3: TGCAGTGCTAGAGAGCGGGTGGGTGGTGAGCAGTTCTTC. This sequence encodes CSARERVGGEQFF.

The V call is TRBV20-1, the J call TRBJ2-5, with D possibly matching TRBD1 (5 bases). The J call could be wrong; TRBJ2-4 is a better fit for the DNA end. This CDR3 is built from 17 residues. Germline lookup yields CDR1 DFQATT and CDR2 SNEGSKA (reference sequence). The DNA for the CDR3 is TGCAGTGCTAGAGATCCTTTCCAGGGCATCTTAAAAAACATTCAGTACTTC. This sequence encodes CSARDPFQGILKNIQYF.

The sample holds a few counts of this clonotype. This chain joins TRBV7-9 and TRBJ2-1; TRBD2 aligns across 9 bases. Germline CDR1 SEHNR, CDR2 FQNEAQ (reference sequence). Trimming removed 5 bases from V and 6 bases from J; junction bases left unmatched: 11. This CDR3 has 16 residues. In DNA form, the CDR3 reads TGTGCCAGCAGCCCATCCCCGGGACTAGCTAGCAATGAGCAGTTCTTC. Its translation is CASSPSPGLASNEQFF.

The chain has TRBV5-6 and TRBJ1-2; D gene ambiguous. The CDR3 is 11 amino acids. Trimming cost V 2 bases and J 7 bases, with 6 bases left between them. Germline assignment: CDR1 SGHDT and CDR2 YYEEEE. CDR3 DNA sequence: TGTGCCAGCAGCTTTGTGGGTGGCTACACCTTC. Protein: CASSFVGGYTF.

V is TRBV29-1 and J is TRBJ1-1; 7 positions agree with TRBD1. The germline V gene has CDR1 SQVTM and CDR2 ANQGSEA. The V gene end was trimmed by 7 bases and the J gene end by 0 bases; junction bases not matched to a gene: 5. This CDR3 comprises 13 residues. CDR3 in DNA: TGCAGCGGGGGACAGAACATGAACACTGAAGCTTTCTTT. As protein: CSGGQNMNTEAFF.

This clonotype was found a few times. The rearrangement uses TRBV20-1 and TRBJ1-1, with D tentatively TRBD1 (5 bases). The CDR3 extends over 13 amino acids. Per the germline V gene, CDR1 is DFQATT and CDR2 is SNEGSKA (reference sequence). V gave up 3 bases and J gave up 1 base, with 9 bases separating them. The CDR3 is CSASRGRNTEAFF. CDR3 coding DNA: TGCAGTGCTAGTAGGGGCCGGAACACTGAAGCTTTCTTT.

Comment on this clonotype: A read error may produce the germline difference seen at one junction end. The gene calls are TRBV6-2 or TRBV6-3 and TRBJ2-7, with 10 bases identical to TRBD1. Germline CDR1 is MNHEY and CDR2 is SVGEGT. The CDR3 extends over 14 amino acids. The CDR3 sequence is CASRGTGVSSEQYF. In DNA, the CDR3 is TGTGCCAGCAGGGGGACAGGGGTTTCCTCCGAGCAGTACTTC.

The chain is built from TRBV20-1 and TRBJ1-2, with a tentative D call TRBD1 (5 bases). The V and J ends lost 3 bases and 0 bases respectively, with 14 bases between them. The CDR3 runs to 15 residues. Looked up from germline, CDR1 is DFQATT and CDR2 is SNEGSKA (reference sequence). The CDR3 loop is CSASRQTLANYGYTF. The CDR3 DNA sequence: TGCAGTGCTAGCCGACAGACTCTAGCTAACTATGGCTACACCTTC.

Only one count was recorded for this clonotype. The V and J genes are TRBV4-1 and TRBJ1-1; 7 bases line up with TRBD1. CDR1 MGHRA and CDR2 YSYEKL come from the germline V gene. Trimming at V came to 0 bases and at J to 6 bases, leaving 7 bases not matched to a gene. The CDR3 runs 15 residues. The CDR3 nucleotides are TGCGCCAGCAGCCAAGAAGGCCAGGGGGGAGCTGAAGCTTTCTTT. Its translation: CASSQEGQGGAEAFF.

The rearrangement links TRBV7-2 to TRBJ2-1; 7 bases align to TRBD1. J lost 6 bases, V lost 3 bases, and 8 bases had no gene match. CDR1 is SGHTA, CDR2 FQGNSA, per germline. This CDR3 region has 15 residues. DNA of the CDR3: TGTGCCAGCAGCTTGGGCCCGGGACAGACCAATGAGCAGTTCTTC. Translating it yields CASSLGPGQTNEQFF.

This clonotype was observed a handful of times. The gene calls are TRBV6-2 or TRBV6-3 and TRBJ2-5, with TRBD2 matching over 9 bases. The CDR3 runs to 14 residues. CDR1 is MNHEY and CDR2 is SVGEGT in the germline V gene. The ends lost 4 bases at V and 2 bases at J; junction bases unmatched: 2. As DNA, the CDR3 is TGTGCCAGCAGTTTCGGACTAGCGCAAGAGACCCAGTACTTC. Amino acid sequence: CASSFGLAQETQYF.

This sequence joins TRBV11-2 and TRBJ2-3; TRBD1 agrees at 12 bases. Germline V gene lookup returns CDR1 SGHAT and CDR2 FQNNGV. V trimming: 4 bases; J trimming: 5 bases; junction bases outside the gene matches: 13. CDR3 length: 18 amino acids. The CDR3 loop is CASSSAGDRGHTRDTQYF. The CDR3 DNA reads TGTGCCAGCAGCTCGGCTGGGGACAGGGGGCATACCCGAGATACGCAGTATTTT.

This clonotype has just a few counts. The V call is TRBV6-6, the J call TRBJ2-7; TRBD2 aligns across 9 bases. The CDR3 covers 16 residues. Germline-derived CDR1 and CDR2 are MNHNY and SVGAGI (reference sequence). Trimming removed 0 bases from V and 5 bases from J; junction bases left unmatched: 8. The CDR3 sequence: CASSYSTGLAIDEQYF. CDR3 DNA: TGTGCCAGCAGTTACTCAACGGGACTAGCTATCGACGAGCAGTACTTC.

J is TRBJ2-4 and V is TRBV7-9; TRBD2 might be the D (6 bases). The end of the DNA aligns better with TRBJ2-7, so the J call may be wrong. CDR1 and CDR2 from the germline V gene are SEHNR and FQNEAQ (reference sequence). The CDR3 extends over 18 amino acids. The CDR3 DNA follows: TGTGCCAGCAGCTTTCCAGGGCATCCTAGGTCCTCGGGGGACGAGCAGTACTTC. Amino acid sequence: CASSFPGHPRSSGDEQYF.

This chain joins TRBV12-3 or TRBV12-4 and TRBJ2-3, with 11 nucleotides matching TRBD2. CDR3 length: 17 amino acids. The J segment lost 4 bases and the V segment lost 1 base, leaving 7 bases of the junction unmatched. As DNA, the CDR3 is TGTGCCAGCAGTTTAGAGCTAGCGGGGGGCTACCCAGATACGCAGTATTTT. Its protein is CASSLELAGGYPDTQYF.

As regards this clonotype: Germline is not matched at one junction end, which may reflect a read error. The chain joins TRBV20-1 to TRBJ1-1; maybe TRBD1 (5 bases). The CDR3 spans 14 residues. Germline-derived CDR1 and CDR2 are DFQATT and SNEGSKA (reference sequence). In nucleotides, the CDR3 is TGCAGTGCAGCCCCACGTACAGGCTCTACTGAAGCTTCCTTT. Its protein is CSAAPRTGSTEASF.

This chain connects TRBV25-1 to TRBJ1-4; D is unresolved. Germline values: CDR1 MGHDK, CDR2 SYGVNS. This CDR3 spans 13 amino acids. V dropped 3 bases and J dropped 7 bases, with 9 bases sitting between them. The CDR3 protein is CASSEPVSEKLFF. The CDR3 nucleotides read TGTGCCAGCAGTGAGCCAGTTAGTGAAAAACTGTTTTTT.

A few counts support this clonotype. The CDR3 DNA reads TGTGCCAGCAGCTCCCCCGGGACAGGGGGCGGAGAGACCCAGTACTTC. Its translation is CASSSPGTGGGETQYF. The chain recombines TRBV12-3 or TRBV12-4 with TRBJ2-5; 12 bases line up with TRBD1. Trimming removed 6 bases from V and 4 bases from J; junction bases left unmatched: 9. The CDR3 is 16 residues long.

This chain links TRBV3-1 with TRBJ2-1; 10 nucleotides align to TRBD2. The CDR3 runs to 16 residues. The V gene's germline CDR1 is LGHDT and CDR2 YNNKEL (reference sequence). V shed 3 bases and J 6 bases; nucleotides not matched to a gene: 8. CDR3 DNA sequence: TGTGCCAGCAGCCAGTTCCTAGCGGGAGCGTTCAATGAGCAGTTCTTC. It yields the protein CASSQFLAGAFNEQFF.

The CDR3, as DNA: TGTGCCAGCAGTTACACTAGCGGGGGGGCCAATGAGCAGTACTTC. Protein product: CASSYTSGGANEQYF. The J gene is TRBJ2-5, the V gene TRBV6-5; 13 bases map to TRBD2. V shed 2 bases, J shed 11 bases, and the junction held 8 bases outside the gene matches. Germline V gene sequence: CDR1 MNHEY, CDR2 SVGAGI. CDR3 size: 15 residues.

This clonotype was picked up a small number of times. The chain couples TRBV29-1 to TRBJ1-1; D possibly corresponds to TRBD1 (5 bases). The CDR3 is 12 amino acids. V shed 7 bases and J shed 5 bases, with 14 bases lying between them. CDR1 is SQVTM, CDR2 ANQGSEA, per germline. CDR3 DNA: TGCAGCGCCGGGGTAGGGGAAACTGAAGCTTTCTTT. Translation: CSAGVGETEAFF.

This chain connects TRBV24-1 to TRBJ2-3, with a tentative D call TRBD1 (6 bases). Per germline, CDR1 KGHDR and CDR2 SFDVKD. Deletions cut 5 bases from V and 0 bases from J, with 14 bases between. The CDR3 loop spans 16 amino acids. The CDR3 protein is CATSVVQGLSTDTQYF. In DNA, the CDR3 is TGTGCCACCAGTGTCGTACAGGGCCTTAGCACAGATACGCAGTATTTT.

V is TRBV24-1 and J is TRBJ2-3; D ambiguous. This CDR3 is built from 13 residues. The V and J ends lost 0 bases and 5 bases respectively, with 5 bases between them. CDR1 and CDR2 from the germline V gene are KGHDR and SFDVKD. As DNA, the CDR3 is TGTGCCACCAGTGATTTGCCTCAAGATACGCAGTATTTT. It is translated as CATSDLPQDTQYF.